This TCR beta chain was recorded in a study of tissue T cells after allogeneic stem cell transplantation. Findings and caveats of the study: Sampling depth was limited, and the cohort was small and clinically varied. Some tissue clones might be persisting host cells; their alloreactivity or antigen specificity was not determined.

Measured with immunoSEQ multiplex PCR; TCRdb has only the in-frame clones, and not every one. The sample includes under 8,500 clones, 50% of them seen just once. Notes on this clone: Antigen unknown. The germline and genes are mouse ones. The read falls 1 residue short of the CDR3 end, and the missing part is taken from the germline J gene.

Time point indicated: mouse harvest day 7 after allogeneic transplant. Tail vein injection delivered 10^7 T-cell-depleted bone marrow cells and 10^6 splenic CD5+ T cells. This mouse GVHD model was MHC-mismatched B6 to BALB/c, profiled day 7 or 14. The CDR3 has 15 amino acids. V was pared by 2 bases and J by 0 bases, with 1 base of the junction left unmatched. CDR1 and CDR2 from the germline V gene are SGHSN and HYEKVE. The specimen sequenced was gut tissue. The chain links TRBV12-1 to TRBJ2-2; TRBD2 matches at 8 bases. The receptor's source is a female BALB/c mouse given C57BL/6 T cells with graft-versus-host disease after an allogeneic hematopoietic cell transplant. Incomplete CDR3 DNA: TGTGCCAGCTCTCGACTGGGGCCAAACACCGGGCAGCTCTAC. Translated: CASSRLGPNTGQLY. The complete CDR3 reads CASSRLGPNTGQLYF.